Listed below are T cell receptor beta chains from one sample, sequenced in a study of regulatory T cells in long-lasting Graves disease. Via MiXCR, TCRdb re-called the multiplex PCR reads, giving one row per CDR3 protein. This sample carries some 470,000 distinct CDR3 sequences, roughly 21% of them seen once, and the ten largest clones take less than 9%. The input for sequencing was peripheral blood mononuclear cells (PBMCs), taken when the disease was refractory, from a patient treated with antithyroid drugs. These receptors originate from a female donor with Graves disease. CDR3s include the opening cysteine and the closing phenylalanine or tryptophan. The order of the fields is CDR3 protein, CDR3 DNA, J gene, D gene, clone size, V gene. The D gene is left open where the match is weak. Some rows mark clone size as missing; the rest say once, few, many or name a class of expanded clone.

CASSSPQGVWDSPLHF	TGTGCCAGCAGTTCACCACAGGGGGTGTGGGATTCACCCCTCCACTTT	TRBJ1-6	TRBD1	.	TRBV28
CASTARGSVWDEQYF	TGTGCCAGCACTGCCAGGGGTTCGGTTTGGGACGAGCAGTACTTC	TRBJ2-7	.	few	TRBV13
CASSSGQGTYTGELFF	TGTGCCAGCAGTTCGGGACAGGGCACGTACACCGGGGAGCTGTTTTTT	TRBJ2-2	TRBD1	few	TRBV28
CSAKRGQNLGYEQYF	TGCAGTGCTAAGCGGGGGCAGAACTTAGGGTACGAGCAGTACTTC	TRBJ2-7	TRBD2	many	TRBV20-1
CASSPWDRDSYEQYF	TGCGCCAGCAGCCCCTGGGACAGGGACTCCTACGAGCAGTACTTC	TRBJ2-7	TRBD1	.	TRBV5-1
CASRRQGYSYEQYF	TGTGCCAGCAGGCGACAGGGGTACTCCTACGAGCAGTACTTC	TRBJ2-7	TRBD1	many	TRBV28
CASSPGVEDEQYF	TGCGCCAGCAGCCCAGGGGTGGAGGACGAGCAGTACTTC	TRBJ2-7	.	few	TRBV5-1
CASSQIWGNQPQHF	TGCGCCAGCAGCCAAATATGGGGCAATCAGCCCCAGCATTTT	TRBJ1-5	.	.	TRBV4-1
CASRWTSSYEQYF	TGTGCCAGCAGGTGGACTAGCAGCTACGAGCAGTACTTC	TRBJ2-7	TRBD2	few	TRBV6-2/TRBV6-3
CASSEALPPEQYF	TGTGCCAGCAGTGAAGCCCTCCCCCCAGAGCAGTACTTC	TRBJ2-7	.	many	TRBV6-1
CASYDGTNYGYTF	TGCGCCAGCTACGACGGGACTAACTATGGCTACACCTTC	TRBJ1-2	.	.	TRBV5-1
CASSPTDTANTIYF	TGTGCCAGCAGCCCTACTGACACTGCAAACACCATATATTTT	TRBJ1-3	.	.	TRBV28
CSATLGPGGYGGYTF	TGCAGTGCCACCCTGGGGCCAGGGGGTTACGGCGGCTACACCTTC	TRBJ1-2	TRBD1	few	TRBV20-1
CASRGAYEQFF	TGTGCCAGCAGGGGAGCGTATGAGCAGTTCTTC	TRBJ2-1	.	few	TRBV2
CASSAGLATNTGELFF	TGTGCCAGCAGCGCTGGACTAGCGACGAACACCGGGGAGCTGTTTTTT	TRBJ2-2	TRBD2	many	TRBV9
CATSDGGLNLETQYF	TGTGCCACCAGTGACGGGGGCCTAAATTTGGAGACCCAGTACTTC	TRBJ2-5	.	many	TRBV24-1
CASSPLTGINSPLHF	TGTGCCAGCAGCCCCCTGACAGGGATTAATTCACCCCTCCACTTT	TRBJ1-6	TRBD1	.	TRBV7-8
CASSPNHEQYF	TGTGCCAGCAGCCCAAACCACGAGCAGTACTTC	TRBJ2-7	.	.	TRBV6-2/TRBV6-3
CSGGLAGAFQETQYF	TGCAGCGGGGGACTAGCGGGGGCTTTCCAAGAGACCCAGTACTTC	TRBJ2-5	TRBD2	.	TRBV29-1
CASSTTWTSGGTYEQYF	TGTGCCAGCAGCACCACCTGGACTAGCGGGGGGACCTACGAGCAGTACTTC	TRBJ2-7	TRBD2	many	TRBV7-2
CASSFGQEEKLFF	TGTGCCAGCAGCTTCGGACAGGAGGAAAAACTGTTTTTT	TRBJ1-4	TRBD1	many	TRBV5-8
CASSLGVISSNQPQHF	TGTGCCAGCAGCTTAGGTGTCATTTCTAGCAATCAGCCCCAGCATTTT	TRBJ1-5	.	many	TRBV7-8
CASSYSGSPYEQYF	TGTGCCAGCAGTTACTCAGGCAGCCCCTACGAGCAGTACTTC	TRBJ2-7	.	many	TRBV6-5
CASRETGGEQYF	TGTGCCAGCAGAGAGACAGGGGGCGAGCAGTACTTC	TRBJ2-7	TRBD1	.	TRBV6-1
CASSFLIRGGDEQYF	TGTGCCAGCAGCTTTTTAATCAGGGGGGGGGACGAGCAGTACTTC	TRBJ2-7	.	.	TRBV7-2
CASGFARSGSPPRSPLHF	TGTGCTAGTGGTTTCGCTAGATCGGGGTCACCGCCCCGTTCACCCCTCCACTTT	TRBJ1-6	.	many	TRBV12-5
CASRRGGEETQYF	TGTGCCAGCAGAAGAGGGGGAGAAGAGACCCAGTACTTC	TRBJ2-5	.	many	TRBV2
CASSLSGAETQYF	TGTGCCAGCAGCTTAAGTGGGGCGGAGACCCAGTACTTC	TRBJ2-5	.	.	TRBV28
CASSLGARLYQPQHF	TGTGCCAGCAGTTTGGGGGCCAGGTTATATCAGCCCCAGCATTTT	TRBJ1-5	.	many	TRBV12-3/TRBV12-4
CATSERGPFMTGGADGELFF	TGTGCCACCAGTGAGCGTGGACCATTCATGACAGGGGGCGCGGACGGGGAGCTGTTTTTT	TRBJ2-2	TRBD1	.	TRBV24-1
CSVATSGPYQETQYF	TGCAGCGTTGCTACTAGCGGACCGTACCAAGAGACCCAGTACTTC	TRBJ2-5	TRBD2	many	TRBV29-1
CASSHDRVDEQYF	TGCGCCAGCAGCCACGACAGGGTAGACGAGCAGTACTTC	TRBJ2-7	TRBD1	many	TRBV5-1
CASSYSSGTGGVSEQYF	TGTGCCAGCAGTTACTCCTCCGGGACAGGTGGGGTGAGCGAGCAGTACTTC	TRBJ2-7	TRBD1	.	TRBV6-5
CASRGSGGVLVEQYF	TGTGCCAGCAGGGGGTCCGGCGGGGTTCTGGTGGAGCAGTACTTC	TRBJ2-7	.	many	TRBV11-2
CASSLQRGGGARDTQYF	TGTGCCAGCAGCCTGCAACGGGGCGGGGGGGCAAGAGATACGCAGTATTTT	TRBJ2-3	TRBD2	.	TRBV28
CAISEPQGAAGELFF	TGTGCCATCAGTGAGCCGCAGGGGGCGGCCGGGGAGCTGTTTTTT	TRBJ2-2	TRBD1	.	TRBV10-3
CASSESGFNEQYF	TGTGCCAGCAGTGAGTCAGGGTTCAACGAGCAGTACTTC	TRBJ2-7	.	many	TRBV2
CASSHGRVGEQYF	TGCGCCAGCAGCCACGGACGGGTGGGCGAGCAGTACTTC	TRBJ2-7	.	few	TRBV4-1
CSGVRERVGTQYF	TGCAGCGGTGTACGGGAGCGGGTTGGGACCCAGTACTTC	TRBJ2-5	.	many	TRBV29-1
CASSLRGQITGELFF	TGTGCCAGCAGCTTACGAGGACAGATCACCGGGGAGCTGTTTTTT	TRBJ2-2	.	few	TRBV7-2
CASSPLGSGAYSGELFF	TGTGCCAGCAGCCCTCTTGGTAGCGGGGCATACTCCGGGGAGCTGTTTTTT	TRBJ2-2	TRBD2	.	TRBV5-6
CASSFFPGLGSYNEQFF	TGTGCCAGCAGCTTTTTTCCGGGACTGGGGTCCTACAATGAGCAGTTCTTC	TRBJ2-1	.	.	TRBV7-9
CAINPGQGAPGANVLTF	TGTGCCATCAACCCGGGACAGGGGGCCCCTGGGGCCAACGTCCTGACTTTC	TRBJ2-6	TRBD1	few	TRBV10-3
CASSDWDERRRLSF	TGTGCCAGCAGTGATTGGGACGAGCGGAGGAGGCTTTCCTTC	TRBJ1-2	.	.	TRBV25-1
CASSQGGQQNQPQHF	TGTGCCAGCAGCCAAGGGGGTCAGCAAAATCAGCCCCAGCATTTT	TRBJ1-5	.	once	TRBV3-1
CSAGPGHSIPKNIQYF	TGCAGTGCTGGACCGGGTCACTCGATTCCCAAAAACATTCAGTACTTC	TRBJ2-4	.	.	TRBV20-1
CASRPGQGGLSLNTEAFF	TGTGCCAGCAGGCCAGGACAGGGAGGCTTGTCCCTGAACACTGAAGCTTTCTTT	TRBJ1-1	TRBD1	few	TRBV27
CASSAGTGYTAGNTIYF	TGTGCCAGCAGCGCGGGGACAGGGTATACAGCTGGAAACACCATATATTTT	TRBJ1-3	TRBD1	.	TRBV9
CASSTRQGEEKLFF	TGTGCCAGCAGCACCAGACAGGGGGAAGAAAAACTGTTTTTT	TRBJ1-4	TRBD1	.	TRBV7-9
CASGLAHFDRTMNAFF	TGTGCTAGTGGTTTGGCGCATTTTGACAGGACCATGAACGCTTTCTTT	TRBJ1-1	.	many	TRBV12-5
CASSRARGPLHF	TGTGCCAGCAGCCGGGCCCGTGGACCCCTCCACTTT	TRBJ1-6	.	.	TRBV11-3
CASSYTYRVPGYTF	TGTGCCAGCAGTTACACATACAGGGTCCCTGGCTACACCTTC	TRBJ1-2	.	.	TRBV6-9
CASSPQGQGIYEQYF	TGTGCCAGCAGCCCGCAGGGACAGGGAATCTACGAGCAGTACTTC	TRBJ2-7	TRBD1	few	TRBV7-2
CATSDPTFGTSGSADTQYF	TGTGCCACCAGTGACCCAACCTTCGGGACTAGCGGGAGCGCAGATACGCAGTATTTT	TRBJ2-3	TRBD2	.	TRBV24-1
CASGGTSVNLYEQYF	TGTGCCAGCGGGGGGACTAGCGTGAATCTCTACGAGCAGTACTTC	TRBJ2-7	TRBD2	few	TRBV5-6
CASSPPFSGDQNIQYF	TGTGCCAGCTCACCACCGTTTTCAGGGGACCAAAACATTCAGTACTTC	TRBJ2-4	.	.	TRBV18
CASSPGTTTGNTIYF	TGTGCCAGCAGCCCCGGGACGACGACTGGAAACACCATATATTTT	TRBJ1-3	.	.	TRBV7-8